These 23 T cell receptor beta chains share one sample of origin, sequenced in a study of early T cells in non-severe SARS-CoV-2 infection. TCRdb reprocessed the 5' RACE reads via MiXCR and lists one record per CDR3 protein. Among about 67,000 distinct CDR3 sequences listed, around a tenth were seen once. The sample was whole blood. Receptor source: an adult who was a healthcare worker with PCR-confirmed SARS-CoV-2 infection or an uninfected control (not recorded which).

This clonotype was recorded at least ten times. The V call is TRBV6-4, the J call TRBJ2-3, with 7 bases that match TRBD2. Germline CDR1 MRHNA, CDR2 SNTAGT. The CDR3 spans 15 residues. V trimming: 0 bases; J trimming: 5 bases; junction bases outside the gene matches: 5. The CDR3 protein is CASSDSASGKDTQYF. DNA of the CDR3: TGTGCCAGCAGTGACTCGGCTAGCGGAAAAGATACGCAGTATTTT.

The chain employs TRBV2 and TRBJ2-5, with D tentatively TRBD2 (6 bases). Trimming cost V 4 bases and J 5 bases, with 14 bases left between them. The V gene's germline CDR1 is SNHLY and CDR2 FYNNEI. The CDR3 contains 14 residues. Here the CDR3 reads CASSGDRGYETQYF. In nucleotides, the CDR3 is TGTGCCAGCAGTGGGGACCGGGGGTACGAGACCCAGTACTTC.

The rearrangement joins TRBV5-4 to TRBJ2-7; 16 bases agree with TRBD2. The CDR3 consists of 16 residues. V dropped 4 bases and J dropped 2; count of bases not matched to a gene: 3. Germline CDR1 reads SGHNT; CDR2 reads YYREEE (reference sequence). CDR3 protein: CASSPGTSGGAYEQYF. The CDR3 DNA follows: TGTGCCAGCAGCCCCGGGACTAGCGGGGGGGCCTACGAGCAGTACTTC.

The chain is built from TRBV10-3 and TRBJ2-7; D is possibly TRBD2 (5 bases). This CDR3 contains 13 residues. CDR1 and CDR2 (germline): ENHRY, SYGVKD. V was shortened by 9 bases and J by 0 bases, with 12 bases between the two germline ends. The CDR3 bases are TGTGCCATGAGCCGGGATAGCTCCTACGAGCAGTACTTC. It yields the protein CAMSRDSSYEQYF.

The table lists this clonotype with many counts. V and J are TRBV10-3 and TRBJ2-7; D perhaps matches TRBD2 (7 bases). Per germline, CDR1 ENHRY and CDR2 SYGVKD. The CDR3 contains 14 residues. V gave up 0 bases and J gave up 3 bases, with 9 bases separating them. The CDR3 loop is CAISESGGGYEQYF. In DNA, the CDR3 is TGTGCCATCAGTGAGTCAGGGGGGGGCTACGAGCAGTACTTC.

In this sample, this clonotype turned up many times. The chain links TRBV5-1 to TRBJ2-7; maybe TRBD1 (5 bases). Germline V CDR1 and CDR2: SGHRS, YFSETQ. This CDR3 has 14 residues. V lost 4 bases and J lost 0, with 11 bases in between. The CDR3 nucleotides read TGCGCCAGCAGCCCCGACAGAACCTCCTACGAGCAGTACTTC. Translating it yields CASSPDRTSYEQYF.

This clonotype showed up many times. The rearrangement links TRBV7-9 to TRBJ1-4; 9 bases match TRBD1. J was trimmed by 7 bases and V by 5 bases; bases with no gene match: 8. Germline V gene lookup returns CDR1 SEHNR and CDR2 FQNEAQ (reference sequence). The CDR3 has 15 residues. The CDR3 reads CASSRTGGAIEKLFF. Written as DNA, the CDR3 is TGTGCCAGCAGCCGTACAGGGGGCGCGATTGAAAAACTGTTTTTT.

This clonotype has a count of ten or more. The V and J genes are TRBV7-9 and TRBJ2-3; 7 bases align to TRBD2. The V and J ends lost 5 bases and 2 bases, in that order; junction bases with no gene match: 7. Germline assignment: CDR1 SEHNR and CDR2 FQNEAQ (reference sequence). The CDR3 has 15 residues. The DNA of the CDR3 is TGTGCCAGCAGCCCGGCTAGCGGTCACACAGATACGCAGTATTTT. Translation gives CASSPASGHTDTQYF. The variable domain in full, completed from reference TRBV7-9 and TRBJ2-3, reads DTGVSQNPRHKITKRGQNVTFRCDPISEHNRLYWYRQTLGQGPEFLTYFQNEAQLEKSRLLSDRFSAERPKGSFSTLEIQRTEQGDSAMYLCASSPASGHTDTQYFGPGTRLTVL.

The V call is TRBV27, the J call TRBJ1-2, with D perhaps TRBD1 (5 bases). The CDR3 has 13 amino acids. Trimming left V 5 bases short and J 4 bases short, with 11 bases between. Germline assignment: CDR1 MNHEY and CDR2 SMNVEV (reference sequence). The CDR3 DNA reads TGTGCCAGCAGTCATCAGGGCCTCTATGGCTACACCTTC. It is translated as CASSHQGLYGYTF.

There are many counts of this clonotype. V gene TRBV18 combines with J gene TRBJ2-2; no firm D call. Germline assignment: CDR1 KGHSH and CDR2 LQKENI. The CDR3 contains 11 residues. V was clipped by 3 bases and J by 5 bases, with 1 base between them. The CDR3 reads CASSPTGELFF. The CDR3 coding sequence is TGTGCCAGCTCACCGACCGGGGAGCTGTTTTTT. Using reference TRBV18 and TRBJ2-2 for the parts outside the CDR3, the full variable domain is NAGVMQNPRHLVRRRGQEARLRCSPMKGHSHVYWYRQLPEEGLKFMVYLQKENIIDESGMPKERFSAEFPKEGPSILRIQQVVRGDSAAYFCASSPTGELFFGEGSRLTVL.

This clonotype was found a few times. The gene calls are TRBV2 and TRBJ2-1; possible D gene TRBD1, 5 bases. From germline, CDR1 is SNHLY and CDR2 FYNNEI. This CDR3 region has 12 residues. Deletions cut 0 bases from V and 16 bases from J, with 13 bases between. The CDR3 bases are TGTGCCAGCAGTGAAGCGCCAGGGCGATCCTTCTTC. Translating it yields CASSEAPGRSFF.

The CDR3 region is CASSPPEGAVYNEQFF. CDR3 nucleotides: TGTGCCAGCAGCCCCCCGGAGGGGGCGGTATACAATGAGCAGTTCTTC. The V call is TRBV7-9, the J call TRBJ2-1, with D perhaps matching TRBD1 (7 bases). This CDR3 contains 16 residues. The V end lost 5 bases, the J end lost 4 bases, and 18 bases lay between the germline ends. Germline V gives CDR1 SEHNR, CDR2 FQNEAQ (reference sequence).

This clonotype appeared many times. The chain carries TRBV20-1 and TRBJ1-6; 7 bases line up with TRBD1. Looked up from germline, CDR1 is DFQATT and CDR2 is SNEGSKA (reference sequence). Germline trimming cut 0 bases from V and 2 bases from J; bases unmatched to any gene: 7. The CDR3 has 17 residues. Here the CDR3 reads CSARDPQGVPYNSPLHF. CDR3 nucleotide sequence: TGCAGTGCTAGAGATCCGCAGGGGGTTCCCTATAATTCACCCCTCCACTTT.

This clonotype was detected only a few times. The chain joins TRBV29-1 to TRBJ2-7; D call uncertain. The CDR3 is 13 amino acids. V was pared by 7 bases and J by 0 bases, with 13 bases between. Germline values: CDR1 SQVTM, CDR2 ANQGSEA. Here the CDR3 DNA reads TGCAGCGCCCGGTGGAAGAGCTCCTACGAGCAGTACTTC. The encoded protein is CSARWKSSYEQYF.

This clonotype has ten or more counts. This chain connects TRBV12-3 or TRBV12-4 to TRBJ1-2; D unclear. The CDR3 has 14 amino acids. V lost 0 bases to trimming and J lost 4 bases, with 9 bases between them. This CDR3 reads CASSLAAGVYGYTF. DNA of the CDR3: TGTGCCAGCAGTTTAGCGGCCGGAGTCTATGGCTACACCTTC.

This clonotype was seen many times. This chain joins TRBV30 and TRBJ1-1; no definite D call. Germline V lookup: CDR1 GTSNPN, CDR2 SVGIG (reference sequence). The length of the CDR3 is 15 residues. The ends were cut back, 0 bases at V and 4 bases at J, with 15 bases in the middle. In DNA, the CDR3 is TGTGCCTGGAGTGTACTTGGGGAGTTTGCCACTGAAGCTTTCTTT. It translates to CAWSVLGEFATEAFF.

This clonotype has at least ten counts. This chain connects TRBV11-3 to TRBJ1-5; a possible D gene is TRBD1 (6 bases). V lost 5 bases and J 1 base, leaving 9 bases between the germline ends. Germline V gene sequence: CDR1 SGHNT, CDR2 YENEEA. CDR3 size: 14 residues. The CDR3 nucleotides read TGTGCCAGCAGCCTGACAGGCAGCAATCAGCCCCAGCATTTT. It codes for CASSLTGSNQPQHF.

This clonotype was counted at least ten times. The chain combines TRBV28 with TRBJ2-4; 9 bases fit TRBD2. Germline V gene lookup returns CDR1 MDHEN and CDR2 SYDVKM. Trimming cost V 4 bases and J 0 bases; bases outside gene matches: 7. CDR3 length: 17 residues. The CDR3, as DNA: TGTGCCAGCAGTTCCTTCAGACTAGCGGTAGCCAAAAACATTCAGTACTTC. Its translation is CASSSFRLAVAKNIQYF.

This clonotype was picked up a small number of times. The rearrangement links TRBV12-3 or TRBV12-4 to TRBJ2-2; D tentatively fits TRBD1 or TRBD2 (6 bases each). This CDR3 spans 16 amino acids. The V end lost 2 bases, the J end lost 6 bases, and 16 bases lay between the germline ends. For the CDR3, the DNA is TGTGCCAGCAGTTTACCAGGGGAGGTTTCGTCCGGGGAGCTGTTTTTT. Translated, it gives CASSLPGEVSSGELFF.

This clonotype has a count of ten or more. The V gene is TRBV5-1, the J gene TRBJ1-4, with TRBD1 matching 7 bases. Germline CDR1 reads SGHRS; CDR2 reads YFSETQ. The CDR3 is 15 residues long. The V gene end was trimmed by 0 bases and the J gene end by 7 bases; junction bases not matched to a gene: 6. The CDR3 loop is CASSLDRQGGEKLFF. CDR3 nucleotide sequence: TGCGCCAGCAGCTTGGATCGACAGGGCGGTGAAAAACTGTTTTTT.

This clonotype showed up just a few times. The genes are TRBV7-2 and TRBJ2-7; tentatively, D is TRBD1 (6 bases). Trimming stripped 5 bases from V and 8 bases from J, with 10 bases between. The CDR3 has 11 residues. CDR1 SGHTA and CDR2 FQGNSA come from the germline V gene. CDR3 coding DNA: TGTGCCAGCAGCGAGGGGGTACAGCAGTACTTC. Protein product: CASSEGVQQYF.

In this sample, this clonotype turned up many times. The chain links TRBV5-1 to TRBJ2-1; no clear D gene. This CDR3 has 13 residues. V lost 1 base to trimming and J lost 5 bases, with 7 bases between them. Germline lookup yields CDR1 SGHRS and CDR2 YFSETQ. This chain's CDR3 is CASSLYSNNEQFF. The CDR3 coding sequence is TGCGCCAGCAGCTTGTACAGTAACAATGAGCAGTTCTTC. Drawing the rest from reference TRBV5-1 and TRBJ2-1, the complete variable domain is KAGVTQTPRYLIKTRGQQVTLSCSPISGHRSVSWYQQTPGQGLQFLFEYFSETQRNKGNFPGRFSGRQFSNSRSEMNVSTLELGDSALYLCASSLYSNNEQFFGPGTRLTVL.

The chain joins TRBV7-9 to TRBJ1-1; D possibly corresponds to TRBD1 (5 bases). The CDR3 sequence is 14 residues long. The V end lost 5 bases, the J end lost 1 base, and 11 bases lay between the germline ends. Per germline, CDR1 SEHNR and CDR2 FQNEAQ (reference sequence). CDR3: CASSPRGRNTEAFF. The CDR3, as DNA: TGTGCCAGCAGCCCGCGGGGGAGGAACACTGAAGCTTTCTTT.